The next 11 T cell receptor beta chains were all read from a single sample in a study of T cell responses to AZD1222 COVID-19 vaccine. The method was immunoSEQ multiplex PCR; TCRdb's version includes in-frame clones alone and lacks a portion of them. In the table there are approximately 100,000 clones, 93% of which are singletons. The material was peripheral blood, obtained on day 0 of AZD1222 vaccination. These receptors were taken from an adult in good health.

The chain couples TRBV7-9 to TRBJ2-4; 9 bases align to TRBD2. Germline V CDR1 and CDR2: SEHNR, FQNEAQ (reference sequence). This CDR3 is 15 amino acids long. With 5 bases clipped from V and 8 bases from J, the junction kept 10 bases outside the gene matches. The CDR3 nucleotides read TGTGCCAGCAGCCGCGTACAGCGGGGGGTAGACATTCAGTACTTC. Amino acid sequence: CASSRVQRGVDIQYF.

The gene calls are TRBV25-1 and TRBJ1-1, with D uncertain. V was shortened by 3 bases and J by 6 bases, with 11 bases between the two germline ends. The CDR3 loop spans 13 amino acids. From germline, CDR1 is MGHDK and CDR2 SYGVNS. For the CDR3, the DNA is TGTGCCAGCAGTGAGAAAGGGTACTCTGAAGCTTTCTTT. It yields the protein CASSEKGYSEAFF.

The chain employs TRBV28 and TRBJ1-5; 7 nucleotides line up with TRBD1. Germline V CDR1 and CDR2: MDHEN, SYDVKM. V lost 5 bases to trimming and J lost 4 bases; unmatched junction nucleotides: 5. CDR3 length: 14 residues. CDR3 sequence: CASSRGQPNQPQHF. CDR3 sequence (DNA): TGTGCCAGCAGTCGGGGACAGCCAAATCAGCCCCAGCATTTT.

This chain connects TRBV14 to TRBJ2-7, with D tentatively TRBD2 (5 bases). Trimming cost V 0 bases and J 3 bases, with 15 bases left between them. The CDR3 length is 16 residues. Per the germline V gene, CDR1 is SGHDN and CDR2 is FVKESK. As DNA, the CDR3 is TGTGCCAGCAGCCAAGATAGACCAGGACGGGGCTACGAGCAGTACTTC. Protein sequence: CASSQDRPGRGYEQYF.

The chain joins TRBV2 to TRBJ1-5, with no clear D. V was clipped by 3 bases and J by 0 bases, with 6 bases between them. There are 14 residues in the CDR3. Germline CDR1 and CDR2: SNHLY and FYNNEI. CDR3: CASSERLSNQPQHF. As DNA, the CDR3 is TGTGCCAGCAGTGAGAGACTTAGCAATCAGCCCCAGCATTTT.

This chain connects TRBV6-2 or TRBV6-3 to TRBJ2-7, with D unresolved. Germline CDR1 MNHEY, CDR2 SVGEGT. The CDR3 consists of 11 residues. V was clipped by 0 bases and J by 6 bases, with 3 bases between them. The CDR3 is CASSYSTEQYF. In DNA form, the CDR3 reads TGTGCCAGCAGTTACTCGACCGAGCAGTACTTC.

This clone was observed once. This chain links TRBV4-3 with TRBJ2-7; D gene ambiguous. The V end was cut by 0 bases, the J end by 0 bases, with 12 bases between. The CDR3 is 16 residues long. The germline V gene has CDR1 LGHNA and CDR2 YSLEER. CDR3 DNA: TGCGCCAGCAGCCAAGATTACCCAGGACCCTCCTACGAGCAGTACTTC. Its translation is CASSQDYPGPSYEQYF.

The chain recombines TRBV2 with TRBJ2-1; D is ambiguous. The CDR3 is 12 amino acids. CDR1 SNHLY and CDR2 FYNNEI come from the germline V gene. Trimming removed 7 bases at V and 8 bases at J, with 12 bases between. CDR3 DNA sequence: TGTGCCAGCACCCTTCTCGCGGATGAGCAGTTCTTC. Its protein is CASTLLADEQFF. The entire variable domain, with the rest obtained from reference TRBV2 and TRBJ2-1, is as follows: EPEVTQTPSHQVTQMGQEVILRCVPISNHLYFYWYRQILGQKVEFLVSFYNNEISEKSEIFDDQFSVERPDGSNFTLKIRSTKLEDSAMYFCASTLLADEQFFGPGTRLTVL.

This clone occurred once. The chain recombines TRBV10-3 with TRBJ2-7, with D uncertain. The germline V and J ends were trimmed by 2 bases and 4 bases, with 6 bases remaining between them. This CDR3 contains 12 residues. CDR1 is ENHRY and CDR2 is SYGVKD in the germline V gene. The CDR3 nucleotides are TGTGCCATCAGTGAGCAAGGGTACGAGCAGTACTTC. This gives the protein CAISEQGYEQYF.

This clone has a single count. This chain uses TRBV6-6 with TRBJ2-3, with a tentative D call TRBD2 (6 bases). The germline V gene encodes CDR1 MNHNY and CDR2 SVGAGI (reference sequence). Between the trimmed V and J ends, which lost 11 bases and 2 bases, there was a span of 17 bases. CDR3 length: 14 amino acids. CDR3 DNA sequence: TGTGCCGCAAAGAGGGGCGGGAACACAGATACGCAGTATTTT. Protein product: CAAKRGGNTDTQYF.

The rearrangement joins TRBV25-1 to TRBJ2-3; TRBD2 is a possible D gene (5 bases). Germline assignment: CDR1 MGHDK and CDR2 SYGVNS. The V end lost 7 bases, the J end lost 2 bases, and 16 bases lay between the germline ends. The CDR3 loop spans 15 amino acids. CDR3 in DNA: TGTGCCAGCACCGACTCCCGGGGTGACACAGATACGCAGTATTTT. Translated: CASTDSRGDTDTQYF.